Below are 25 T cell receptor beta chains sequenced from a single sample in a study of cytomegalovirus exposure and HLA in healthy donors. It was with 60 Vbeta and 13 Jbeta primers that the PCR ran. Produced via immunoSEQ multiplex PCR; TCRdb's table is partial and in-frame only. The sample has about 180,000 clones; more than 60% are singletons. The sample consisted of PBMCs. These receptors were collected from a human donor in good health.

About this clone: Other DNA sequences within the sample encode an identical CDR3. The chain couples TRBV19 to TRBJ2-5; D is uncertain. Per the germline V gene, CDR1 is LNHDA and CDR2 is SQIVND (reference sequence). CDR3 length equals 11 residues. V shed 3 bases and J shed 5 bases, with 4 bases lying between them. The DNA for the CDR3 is TGTGCCAGTAGTATCCGGGAGACCCAGTACTTC. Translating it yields CASSIRETQYF.

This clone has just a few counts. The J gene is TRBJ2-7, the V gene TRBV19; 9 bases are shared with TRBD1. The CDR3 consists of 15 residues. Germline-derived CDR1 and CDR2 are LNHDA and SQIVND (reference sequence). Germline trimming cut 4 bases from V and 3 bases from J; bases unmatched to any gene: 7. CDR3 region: CASSKAPDRGYEQYF. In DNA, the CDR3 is TGTGCCAGTAGTAAAGCTCCGGACAGGGGCTACGAGCAGTACTTC.

CDR3 DNA sequence: TGTGCCAGCAGTTTCGGAAGATCGGGGGCTGAAGCTTTCTTT. Residues: CASSFGRSGAEAFF. The chain combines TRBV27 with TRBJ1-1; possible D gene TRBD1, 5 bases. Trimming cost V 3 bases and J 6 bases, with 14 bases left between them. Germline V CDR1 and CDR2: MNHEY, SMNVEV (reference sequence). The CDR3 is made up of 14 amino acids.

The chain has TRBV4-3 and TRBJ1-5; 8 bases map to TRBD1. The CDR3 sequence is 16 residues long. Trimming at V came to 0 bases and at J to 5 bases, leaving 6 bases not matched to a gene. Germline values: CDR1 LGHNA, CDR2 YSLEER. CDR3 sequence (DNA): TGCGCCAGCAGCCAAGAATTGACAGGGGCCTATCAGCCCCAGCATTTT. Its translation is CASSQELTGAYQPQHF.

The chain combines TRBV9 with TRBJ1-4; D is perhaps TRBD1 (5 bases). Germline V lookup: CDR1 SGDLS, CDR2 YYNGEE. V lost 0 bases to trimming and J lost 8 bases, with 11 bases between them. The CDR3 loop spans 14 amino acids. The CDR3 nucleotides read TGTGCCAGCAGCGTAGATAGGGGAGGCGAAAAACTGTTTTTT. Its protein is CASSVDRGGEKLFF.

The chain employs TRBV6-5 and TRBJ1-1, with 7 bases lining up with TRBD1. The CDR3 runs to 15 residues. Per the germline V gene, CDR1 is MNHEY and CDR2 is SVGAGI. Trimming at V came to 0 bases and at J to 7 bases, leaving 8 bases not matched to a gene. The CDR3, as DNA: TGTGCCAGCAGTTACTCGGCGACAGGGTACGGTGAAGCTTTCTTT. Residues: CASSYSATGYGEAFF.

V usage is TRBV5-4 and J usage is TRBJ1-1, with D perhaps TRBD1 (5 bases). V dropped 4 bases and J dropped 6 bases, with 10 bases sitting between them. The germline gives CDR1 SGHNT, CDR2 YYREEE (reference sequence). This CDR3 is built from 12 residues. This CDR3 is CASSPGVAEAFF. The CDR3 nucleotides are TGTGCCAGCAGCCCGGGGGTAGCTGAAGCTTTCTTT.

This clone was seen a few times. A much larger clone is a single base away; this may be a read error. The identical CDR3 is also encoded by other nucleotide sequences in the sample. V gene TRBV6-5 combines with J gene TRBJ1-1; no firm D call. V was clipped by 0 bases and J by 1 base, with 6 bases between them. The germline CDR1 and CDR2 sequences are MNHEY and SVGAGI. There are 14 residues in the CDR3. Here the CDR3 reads CASSYSGGNTEAFF. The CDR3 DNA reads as TGTGCCAGCAGTTACTCAGGAGGGAACACTGAAGCTTTCTTT.

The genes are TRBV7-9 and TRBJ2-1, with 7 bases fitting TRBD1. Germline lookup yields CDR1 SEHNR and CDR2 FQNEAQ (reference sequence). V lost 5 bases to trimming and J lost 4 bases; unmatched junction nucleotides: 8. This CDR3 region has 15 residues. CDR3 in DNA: TGTGCCAGCAGCCAGGTAGGGGGCGGATACAATGAGCAGTTCTTC. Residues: CASSQVGGGYNEQFF. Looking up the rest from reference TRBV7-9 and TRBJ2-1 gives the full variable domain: DTGVSQNPRHKITKRGQNVTFRCDPISEHNRLYWYRQTLGQGPEFLTYFQNEAQLEKSRLLSDRFSAERPKGSFSTLEIQRTEQGDSAMYLCASSQVGGGYNEQFFGPGTRLTVL.

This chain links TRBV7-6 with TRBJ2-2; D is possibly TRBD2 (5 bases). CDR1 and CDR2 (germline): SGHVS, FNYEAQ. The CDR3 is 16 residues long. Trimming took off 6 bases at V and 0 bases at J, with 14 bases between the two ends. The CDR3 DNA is TGTGCCAGCAGGCGGGCGCCCTCAGCGAACACCGGGGAGCTGTTTTTT. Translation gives CASRRAPSANTGELFF.

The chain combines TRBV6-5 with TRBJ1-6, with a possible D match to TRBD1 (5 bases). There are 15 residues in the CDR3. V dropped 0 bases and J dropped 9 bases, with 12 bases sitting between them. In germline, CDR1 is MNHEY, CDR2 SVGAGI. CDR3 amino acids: CASSYSLGRGSPLHF. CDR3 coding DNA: TGTGCCAGCAGTTACTCGTTGGGGAGGGGTTCACCCCTCCACTTT.

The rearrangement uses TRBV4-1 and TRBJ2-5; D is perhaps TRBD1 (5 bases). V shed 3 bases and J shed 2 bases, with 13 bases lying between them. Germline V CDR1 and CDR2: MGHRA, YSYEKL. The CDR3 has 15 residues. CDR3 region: CASSHSRQPQETQYF. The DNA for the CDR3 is TGCGCCAGCAGCCACAGCCGACAGCCACAAGAGACCCAGTACTTC.

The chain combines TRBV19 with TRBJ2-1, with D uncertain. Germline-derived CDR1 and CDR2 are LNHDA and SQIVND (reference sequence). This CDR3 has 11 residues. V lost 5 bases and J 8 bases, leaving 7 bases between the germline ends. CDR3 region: CASSRVHEQFF. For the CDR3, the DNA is TGTGCCAGTAGTCGGGTCCATGAGCAGTTCTTC. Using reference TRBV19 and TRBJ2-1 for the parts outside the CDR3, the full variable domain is DGGITQSPKYLFRKEGQNVTLSCEQNLNHDAMYWYRQDPGQGLRLIYYSQIVNDFQKGDIAEGYSVSREKKESFPLTVTSAQKNPTAFYLCASSRVHEQFFGPGTRLTVL.

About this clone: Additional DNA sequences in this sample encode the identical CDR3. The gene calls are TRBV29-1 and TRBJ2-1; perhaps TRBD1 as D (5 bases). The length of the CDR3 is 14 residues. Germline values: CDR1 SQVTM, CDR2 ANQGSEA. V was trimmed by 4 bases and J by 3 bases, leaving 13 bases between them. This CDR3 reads CSVVGQGGYNEQFF. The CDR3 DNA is TGCAGCGTTGTGGGGCAGGGCGGCTACAATGAGCAGTTCTTC.

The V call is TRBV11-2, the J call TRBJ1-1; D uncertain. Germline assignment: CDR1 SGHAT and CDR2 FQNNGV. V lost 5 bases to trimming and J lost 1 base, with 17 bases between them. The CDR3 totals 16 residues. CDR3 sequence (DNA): TGTGCCAGCAGCCCAGGACTGTGGACCGGGAACACTGAAGCTTTCTTT. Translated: CASSPGLWTGNTEAFF.

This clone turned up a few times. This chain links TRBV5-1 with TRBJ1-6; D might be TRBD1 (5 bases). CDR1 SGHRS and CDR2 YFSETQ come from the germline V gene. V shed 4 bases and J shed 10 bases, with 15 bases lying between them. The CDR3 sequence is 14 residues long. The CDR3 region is CASSLGGGYSPLHF. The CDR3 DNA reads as TGCGCCAGCAGCCTCGGGGGGGGGTACTCACCCCTCCACTTT. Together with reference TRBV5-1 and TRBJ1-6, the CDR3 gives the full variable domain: KAGVTQTPRYLIKTRGQQVTLSCSPISGHRSVSWYQQTPGQGLQFLFEYFSETQRNKGNFPGRFSGRQFSNSRSEMNVSTLELGDSALYLCASSLGGGYSPLHFGNGTRLTVT.

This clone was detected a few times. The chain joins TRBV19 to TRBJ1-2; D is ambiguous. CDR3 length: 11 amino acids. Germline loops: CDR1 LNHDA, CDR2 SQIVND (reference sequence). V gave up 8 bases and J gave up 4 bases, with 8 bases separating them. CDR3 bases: TGTGCCAGTGTCGACTTCTATGGCTACACCTTC. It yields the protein CASVDFYGYTF.

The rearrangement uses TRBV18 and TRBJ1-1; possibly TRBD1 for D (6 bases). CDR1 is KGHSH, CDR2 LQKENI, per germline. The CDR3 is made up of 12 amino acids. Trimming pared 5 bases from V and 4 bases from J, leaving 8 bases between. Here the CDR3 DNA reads TGTGCCAGCTCAACAGGGATCACTGAAGCTTTCTTT. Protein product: CASSTGITEAFF.

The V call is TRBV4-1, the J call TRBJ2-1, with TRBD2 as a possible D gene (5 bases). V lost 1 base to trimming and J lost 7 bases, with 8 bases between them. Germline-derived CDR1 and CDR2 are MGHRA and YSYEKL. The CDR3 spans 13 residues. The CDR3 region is CASSQAGGNEQFF. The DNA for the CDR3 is TGCGCCAGCAGCCAAGCAGGCGGGAATGAGCAGTTCTTC.

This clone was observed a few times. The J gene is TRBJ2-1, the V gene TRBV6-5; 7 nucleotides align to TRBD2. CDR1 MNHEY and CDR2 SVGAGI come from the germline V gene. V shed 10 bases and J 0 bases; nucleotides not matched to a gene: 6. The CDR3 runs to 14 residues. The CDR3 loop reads CATSAGSSYNEQFF. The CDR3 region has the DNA TGTGCCACCTCAGCGGGGAGCTCCTACAATGAGCAGTTCTTC.

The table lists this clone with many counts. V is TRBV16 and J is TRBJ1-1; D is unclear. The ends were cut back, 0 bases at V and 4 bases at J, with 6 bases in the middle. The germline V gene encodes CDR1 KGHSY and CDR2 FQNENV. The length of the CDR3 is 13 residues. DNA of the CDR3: TGTGCCAGCAGCCAATCGAGGGTCACTGAAGCTTTCTTT. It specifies CASSQSRVTEAFF.

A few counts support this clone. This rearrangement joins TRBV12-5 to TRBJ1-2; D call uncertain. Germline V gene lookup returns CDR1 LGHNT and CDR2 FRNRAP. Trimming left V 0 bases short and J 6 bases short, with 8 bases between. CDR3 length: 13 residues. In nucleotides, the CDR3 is TGTGCTAGTGGTTTGGTATCAGGAAATGGCTACACCTTC. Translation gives CASGLVSGNGYTF.

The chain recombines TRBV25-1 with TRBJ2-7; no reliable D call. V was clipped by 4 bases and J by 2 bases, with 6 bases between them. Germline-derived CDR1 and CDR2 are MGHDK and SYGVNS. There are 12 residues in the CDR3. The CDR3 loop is CASSAGAYEQYF. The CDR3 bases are TGTGCCAGCAGTGCCGGAGCCTACGAGCAGTACTTC.

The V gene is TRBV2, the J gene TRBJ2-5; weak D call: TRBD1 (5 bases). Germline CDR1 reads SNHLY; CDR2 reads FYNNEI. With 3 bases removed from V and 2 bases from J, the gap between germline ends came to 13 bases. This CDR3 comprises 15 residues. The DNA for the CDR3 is TGTGCCAGCAGTGAGTTGCAGGGTAGGCAAGAGACCCAGTACTTC. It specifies CASSELQGRQETQYF.

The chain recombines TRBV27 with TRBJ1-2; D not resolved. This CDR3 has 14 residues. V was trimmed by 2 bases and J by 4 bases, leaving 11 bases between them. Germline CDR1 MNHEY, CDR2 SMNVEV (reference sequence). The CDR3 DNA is TGTGCCAGCAGTTTACAGTCAAGCGGCTATGGCTACACCTTC. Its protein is CASSLQSSGYGYTF.